This is a list of T cell receptor beta chains from one sample in a study of T cell repertoires in cytomegalovirus infection. For these receptors, no antigen is known. TCRdb re-called the reads with MiXCR, one entry per CDR3 protein. The sample lists about 920,000 distinct CDR3 sequences, approximately 32% occurring once. Sample: cultured CD8+ T cells from PBMCs, taken from culture after CMV antigen stimulation. Receptor source: a human donor in good health (CMV status not recorded). Some clones in this sample may be carry-over from other donors' samples. The CDR3 runs from the conserved cysteine through the conserved F or W. A D gene is named only where the DNA matches it firmly. The size of a clone is reported for some rows only, either as once, few or many, or as a class for expanded clones.

TRBV7-2	TRBJ1-6	many	.	CASSATVGSYNSPLHF	TGTGCCAGCAGCGCGACAGTAGGGTCCTATAATTCACCCCTCCACTTT
TRBV5-4	TRBJ2-4	few	TRBD2	CASRGGENIQYF	TGTGCCAGCAGGGGGGGGGAAAACATTCAGTACTTC
TRBV3-1	TRBJ2-7	.	TRBD2	CASSQDRAGLAGSYEQYF	TGTGCCAGCAGCCAAGATAGGGCTGGACTAGCGGGGAGCTACGAGCAGTACTTC
TRBV7-9	TRBJ1-4	few	.	CASSLPRGVEPDEKLFF	TGTGCCAGCAGCTTACCCCGAGGGGTGGAACCGGATGAAAAACTGTTTTTT
TRBV15	TRBJ2-5	.	.	CATSIELAEETQYF	TGTGCCACCAGCATCGAACTAGCCGAGGAGACCCAGTACTTC
TRBV11-3	TRBJ2-1	.	TRBD2	CASSPSSGGLYNEQFF	TGTGCCAGCAGCCCCTCTAGCGGGGGGCTTTACAATGAGCAGTTCTTC
TRBV7-9	TRBJ1-1	few	TRBD1	CASSLSPTGETEAFF	TGTGCCAGCAGCTTAAGCCCGACAGGGGAAACTGAAGCTTTCTTT
TRBV7-2	TRBJ2-4	many	.	CASSPPQRLAKNIQYF	TGTGCCAGCAGTCCACCCCAAAGATTAGCCAAAAACATTCAGTACTTC
TRBV15	TRBJ1-5	.	.	CATSSLTEYSNQPQHF	TGTGCCACCAGCTCCCTGACAGAATATAGCAATCAGCCCCAGCATTTT
TRBV12-3/TRBV12-4	TRBJ2-6	few	.	CASSFGPRGANVLTF	TGTGCCAGCAGTTTCGGTCCGCGGGGGGCCAACGTCCTGACTTTC
TRBV6-6	TRBJ2-7	.	TRBD2	CASSAAPSGYSYEQYF	TGTGCCAGCAGCGCCGCTCCTAGCGGATACTCCTACGAGCAGTACTTC
TRBV7-9	TRBJ1-1	.	.	CASSPGPLEGSEAFF	TGTGCCAGCAGCCCGGGACCCTTGGAGGGCTCCGAAGCTTTCTTT
TRBV6-5	TRBJ2-5	few	TRBD1	CASSYLTGIQETQYF	TGTGCCAGCAGTTACCTGACAGGGATCCAAGAGACCCAGTACTTC
TRBV12-3/TRBV12-4	TRBJ1-1	.	.	CASSLPTRGAEAFF	TGTGCCAGCAGTCTCCCAACCAGGGGTGCTGAAGCTTTCTTT
TRBV12-3/TRBV12-4	TRBJ2-3	few	TRBD1	CASSSSMDRGGSDTQYF	TGTGCCAGCAGTTCCTCAATGGACAGGGGAGGGTCAGATACGCAGTATTTT
TRBV7-4	TRBJ1-2	.	.	CASRGGLSRYTF	TGTGCCAGCAGAGGGGGACTTTCCCGCTACACCTTC
TRBV4-2	TRBJ1-1	.	.	CASSQVNFGKDTEAFF	TGTGCCAGCAGCCAAGTGAACTTTGGGAAGGACACTGAAGCTTTCTTT
TRBV7-9	TRBJ1-4	.	.	CASSSTRGRPANEKLFF	TGTGCCAGCAGCTCAACTAGAGGGAGGCCGGCTAATGAAAAACTGTTTTTT
TRBV12-3/TRBV12-4	TRBJ2-1	.	TRBD2	CASSLLAGLGEQFF	TGTGCCAGCAGCCTACTAGCGGGGTTAGGTGAGCAGTTCTTC
TRBV6-5	TRBJ1-6	few	TRBD1	CASSYGDRESPLHF	TGTGCCAGCAGTTACGGGGACAGGGAGTCCCCCCTCCACTTT
TRBV6-5	TRBJ1-2	.	.	CASSYRGADVYGYTF	TGTGCCAGCAGTTATCGTGGGGCGGACGTCTATGGCTACACCTTC
TRBV6-5	TRBJ1-1	.	TRBD1	CASTRTGGFTEAFF	TGTGCCAGCACCCGGACAGGGGGCTTTACTGAAGCTTTCTTT
TRBV27	TRBJ1-6	.	TRBD1	CASSSPGQGNSPLHF	TGTGCCAGCAGTTCGCCGGGACAGGGGAATTCACCCCTCCACTTT
TRBV27	TRBJ1-1	few	.	CASSLLGVNTEAFF	TGTGCCAGCAGTTTACTGGGGGTGAACACTGAAGCTTTCTTT
TRBV6-5	TRBJ2-5	.	TRBD2	CASSVGAAGVGETQYF	TGTGCCAGCAGTGTCGGGGCAGCGGGGGTGGGTGAGACCCAGTACTTC
TRBV13	TRBJ2-1	.	.	CASSPWGVEGGSYNEQFF	TGTGCCAGCAGCCCCTGGGGAGTGGAGGGCGGATCCTACAATGAGCAGTTCTTC
TRBV7-9	TRBJ2-1	many	.	CASSLASGGEQFF	TGTGCCAGCAGCTTAGCGTCTGGTGGTGAGCAGTTCTTC
TRBV7-6	TRBJ2-1	many	TRBD2	CASSHGTSQGSEQFF	TGTGCCAGCAGCCATGGGACTAGCCAAGGGAGTGAGCAGTTCTTC
TRBV7-9	TRBJ2-4	.	TRBD1	CASSPGQGSFWNIQYF	TGTGCCAGCAGCCCGGGACAGGGATCTTTTTGGAACATTCAGTACTTC
TRBV6-1	TRBJ2-5	.	.	CAAGYVTETQYF	TGTGCCGCTGGATACGTAACAGAGACCCAGTACTTC
TRBV25-1	TRBJ1-6	few	TRBD1	CASSSGGYSPLHF	TGTGCCAGCAGTTCAGGGGGTTATTCACCCCTCCACTTT
TRBV25-1	TRBJ1-2	few	.	CASSDGSAFYGYTF	TGTGCCAGCAGTGATGGATCAGCCTTCTATGGCTACACCTTC
TRBV4-1	TRBJ2-7	.	.	CASSPGRNYEQYF	TGCGCCAGCAGCCCGGGGAGGAACTACGAGCAGTACTTC
TRBV10-3	TRBJ1-2	few	TRBD1	CAIRPPGQGVRDYGYTF	TGTGCCATCAGGCCACCGGGACAGGGGGTTCGGGACTATGGCTACACCTTC
TRBV27	TRBJ2-2	.	TRBD1	CASSTGQVNTGELFF	TGTGCCAGCAGTACGGGACAGGTTAACACCGGGGAGCTGTTTTTT
TRBV5-1	TRBJ1-5	few	.	CASSLDFGWGQPQHF	TGCGCCAGCAGCTTGGACTTCGGTTGGGGTCAGCCCCAGCATTTT
TRBV7-9	TRBJ1-6	many	.	CASSLQAPSSYNSPLHF	TGTGCCAGCAGCTTACAGGCTCCGAGCTCCTATAATTCACCCCTCCACTTT
TRBV6-1	TRBJ1-1	few	.	CASSVFGDTEAFF	TGTGCCAGCAGTGTATTCGGGGACACTGAAGCTTTCTTT
TRBV7-9	TRBJ2-1	few	TRBD2	CASPKPLAGARNEQFF	TGTGCCAGCCCGAAGCCGCTAGCGGGGGCCAGAAATGAGCAGTTCTTC
TRBV7-6	TRBJ1-1	.	.	CASSLAQAGWAHTEAFF	TGTGCCAGCAGCTTAGCGCAGGCAGGGTGGGCCCACACTGAAGCTTTCTTT
TRBV6-1	TRBJ2-1	.	.	CASSDGLFNEQFF	TGTGCCAGCAGTGACGGGCTATTTAATGAGCAGTTCTTC